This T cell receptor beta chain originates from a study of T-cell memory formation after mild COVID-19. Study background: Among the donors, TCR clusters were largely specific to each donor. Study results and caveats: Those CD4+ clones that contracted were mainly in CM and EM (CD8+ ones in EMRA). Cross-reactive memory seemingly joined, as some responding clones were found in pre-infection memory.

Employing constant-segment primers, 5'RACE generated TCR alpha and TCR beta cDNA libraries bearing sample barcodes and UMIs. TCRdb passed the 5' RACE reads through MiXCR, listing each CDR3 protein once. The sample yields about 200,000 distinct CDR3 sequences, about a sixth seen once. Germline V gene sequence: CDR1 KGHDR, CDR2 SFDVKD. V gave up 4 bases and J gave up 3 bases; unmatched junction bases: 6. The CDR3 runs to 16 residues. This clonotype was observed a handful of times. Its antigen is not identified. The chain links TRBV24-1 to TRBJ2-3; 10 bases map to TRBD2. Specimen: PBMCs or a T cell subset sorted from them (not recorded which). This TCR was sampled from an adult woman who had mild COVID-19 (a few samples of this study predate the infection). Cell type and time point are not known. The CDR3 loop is CATSEYSGGKTDTQYF. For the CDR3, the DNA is TGTGCCACCAGTGAATATAGCGGGGGGAAGACAGATACGCAGTATTTT.